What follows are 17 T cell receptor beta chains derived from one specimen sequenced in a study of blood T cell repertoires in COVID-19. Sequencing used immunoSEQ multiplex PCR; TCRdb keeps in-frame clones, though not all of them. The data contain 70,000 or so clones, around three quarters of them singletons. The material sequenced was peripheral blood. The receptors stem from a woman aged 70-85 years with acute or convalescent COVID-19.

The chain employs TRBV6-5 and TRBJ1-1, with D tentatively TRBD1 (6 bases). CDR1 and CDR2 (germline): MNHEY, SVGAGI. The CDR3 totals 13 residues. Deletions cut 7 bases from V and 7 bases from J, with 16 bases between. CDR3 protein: CASKGTGRGEAFF. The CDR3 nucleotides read TGTGCCAGCAAGGGCACAGGGAGGGGTGAAGCTTTCTTT.

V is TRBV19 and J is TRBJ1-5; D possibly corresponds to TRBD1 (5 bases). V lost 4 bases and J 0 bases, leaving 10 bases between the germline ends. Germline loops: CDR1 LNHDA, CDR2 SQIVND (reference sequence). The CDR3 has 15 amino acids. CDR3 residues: CASSTTVYSNQPQHF. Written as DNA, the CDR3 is TGTGCCAGTAGTACGACAGTTTATAGCAATCAGCCCCAGCATTTT.

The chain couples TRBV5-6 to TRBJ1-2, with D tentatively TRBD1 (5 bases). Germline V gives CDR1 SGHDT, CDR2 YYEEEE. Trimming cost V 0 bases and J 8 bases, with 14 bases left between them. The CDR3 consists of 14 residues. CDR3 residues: CASSLVAGPEGYTF. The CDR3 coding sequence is TGTGCCAGCAGCTTGGTCGCGGGGCCGGAGGGCTACACCTTC.

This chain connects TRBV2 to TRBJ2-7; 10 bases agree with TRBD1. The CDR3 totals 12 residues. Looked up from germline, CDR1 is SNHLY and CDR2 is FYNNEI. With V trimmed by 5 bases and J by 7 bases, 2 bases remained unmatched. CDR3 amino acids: CASSPDRGEQYF. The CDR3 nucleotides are TGTGCCAGCAGTCCGGACAGGGGGGAGCAGTACTTC.

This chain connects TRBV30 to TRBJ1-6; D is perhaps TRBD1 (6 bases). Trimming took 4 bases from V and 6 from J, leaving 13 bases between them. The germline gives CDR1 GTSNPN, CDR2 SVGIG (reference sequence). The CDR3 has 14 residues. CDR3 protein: CAWKQGGSNSPLHF. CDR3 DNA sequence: TGTGCCTGGAAACAGGGAGGGTCTAATTCACCCCTCCACTTT.

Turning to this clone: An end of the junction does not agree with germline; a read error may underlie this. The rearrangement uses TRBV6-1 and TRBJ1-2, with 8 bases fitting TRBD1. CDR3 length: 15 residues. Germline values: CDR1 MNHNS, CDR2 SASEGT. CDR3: CASREGQGANYGYTF. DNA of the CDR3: TGTGCCAGCAGGGAAGGACAGGGAGCTAACTATGGCTACACCTTC.

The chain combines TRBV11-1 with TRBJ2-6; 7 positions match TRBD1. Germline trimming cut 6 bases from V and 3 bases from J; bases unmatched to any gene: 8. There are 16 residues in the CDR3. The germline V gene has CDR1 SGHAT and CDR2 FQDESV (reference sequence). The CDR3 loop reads CASSSFQGDGANVLTF. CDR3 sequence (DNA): TGTGCCAGCAGTTCATTTCAGGGGGATGGGGCCAACGTCCTGACTTTC.

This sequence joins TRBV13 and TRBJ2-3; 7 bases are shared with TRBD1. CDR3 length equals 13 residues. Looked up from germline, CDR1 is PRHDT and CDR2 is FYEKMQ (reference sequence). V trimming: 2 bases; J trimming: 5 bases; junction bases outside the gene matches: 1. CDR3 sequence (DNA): TGTGCCAGCAGCTTACGGACAGGAGATACGCAGTATTTT. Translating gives CASSLRTGDTQYF.

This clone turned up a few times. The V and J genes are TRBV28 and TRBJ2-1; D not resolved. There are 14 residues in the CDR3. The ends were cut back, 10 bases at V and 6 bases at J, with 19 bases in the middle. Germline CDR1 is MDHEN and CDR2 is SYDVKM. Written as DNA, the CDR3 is TGTGCCACCCCCGCGGCGAGGAGAGGCAATGAGCAGTTCTTC. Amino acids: CATPAARRGNEQFF.

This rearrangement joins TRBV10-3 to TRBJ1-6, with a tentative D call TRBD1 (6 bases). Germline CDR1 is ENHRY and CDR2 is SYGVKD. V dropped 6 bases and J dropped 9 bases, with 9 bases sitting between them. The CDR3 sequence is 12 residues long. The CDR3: CAIRQGTSPLHF. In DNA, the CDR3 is TGTGCCATCAGACAGGGAACTTCACCCCTCCACTTT.

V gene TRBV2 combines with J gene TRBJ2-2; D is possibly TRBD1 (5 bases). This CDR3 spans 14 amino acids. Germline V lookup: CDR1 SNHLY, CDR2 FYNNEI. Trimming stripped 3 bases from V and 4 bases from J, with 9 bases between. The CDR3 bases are TGTGCCAGCAGTGAGGCAGGGCCCACCGGGGAGCTGTTTTTT. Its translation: CASSEAGPTGELFF.

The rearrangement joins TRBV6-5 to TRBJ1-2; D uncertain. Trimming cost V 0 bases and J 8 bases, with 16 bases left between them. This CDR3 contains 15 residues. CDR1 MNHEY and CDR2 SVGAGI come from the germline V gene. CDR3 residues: CASSYSNRGKGGYTF. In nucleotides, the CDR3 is TGTGCCAGCAGTTACTCGAATAGAGGGAAGGGAGGCTACACCTTC.

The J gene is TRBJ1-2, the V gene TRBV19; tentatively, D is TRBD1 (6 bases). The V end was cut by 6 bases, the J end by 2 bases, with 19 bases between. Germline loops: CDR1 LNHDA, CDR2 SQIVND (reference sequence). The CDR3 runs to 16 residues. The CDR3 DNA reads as TGTGCCAGTAGCCCCCGGCGGGGGGCAAAGAACTATGGCTACACCTTC. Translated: CASSPRRGAKNYGYTF.

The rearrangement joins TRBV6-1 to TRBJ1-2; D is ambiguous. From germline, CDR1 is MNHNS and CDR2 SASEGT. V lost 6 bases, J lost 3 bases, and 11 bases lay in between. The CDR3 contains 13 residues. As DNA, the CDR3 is TGTGCCAGCAGCTCTCGTAGAGACTATGGCTACACCTTC. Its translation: CASSSRRDYGYTF.

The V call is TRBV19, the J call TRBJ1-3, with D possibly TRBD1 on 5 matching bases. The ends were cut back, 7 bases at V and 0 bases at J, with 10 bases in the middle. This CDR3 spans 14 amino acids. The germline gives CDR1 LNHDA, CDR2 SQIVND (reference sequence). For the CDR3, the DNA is TGTGCCAGTATAGACAGCGACTCTGGAAACACCATATATTTT. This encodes CASIDSDSGNTIYF.

The CDR3 spells CAYCRREGDTQYF. The CDR3 region has the DNA TGTGCCTACTGTAGGCGGGAGGGAGATACGCAGTATTTT. The chain employs TRBV30 and TRBJ2-3; 9 bases agree with TRBD2. The V and J ends lost 7 bases and 5 bases, in that order; junction bases with no gene match: 7. CDR3 length equals 13 residues. The germline V gene encodes CDR1 GTSNPN and CDR2 SVGIG (reference sequence).

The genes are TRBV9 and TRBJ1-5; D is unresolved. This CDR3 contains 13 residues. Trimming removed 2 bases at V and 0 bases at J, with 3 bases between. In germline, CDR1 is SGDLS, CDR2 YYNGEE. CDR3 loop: CASSVGSNQPQHF. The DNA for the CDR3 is TGTGCCAGCAGCGTCGGTAGCAATCAGCCCCAGCATTTT.